Each of the 10 T cell receptor beta chains below was sequenced from the same sample in a study of regulatory T cells in long-lasting Graves disease. For TCR beta, libraries came from iRepertoire HTBI primers and Arm-PCR of CDR3 regions. In TCRdb, the multiplex PCR reads were re-called with MiXCR into one record per CDR3 protein. The table has 450,000 to 600,000 distinct CDR3 sequences, about 13% seen once. Time point defined: newly diagnosed GD, antithyroid drugs for less than 3 months. Researchers made the TCR library from RNA that was extracted from PBMCs. The same data also went into a second study, on T cells in Graves' hyperthyroidism and ophthalmopathy.

The sequencing used peripheral blood mononuclear cells (PBMCs), collected at new diagnosis, from a patient treated with antithyroid drugs. These receptors came from a man aged 25 to 40 with Graves disease.

This clonotype was seen at least ten times. The genes are TRBV28 and TRBJ2-1, with 7 positions matching TRBD2. V was pared by 6 bases and J by 5 bases, with 16 bases of the junction left unmatched. CDR3 length: 17 amino acids. Germline assignment: CDR1 MDHEN and CDR2 SYDVKM. The CDR3 DNA follows: TGTGCCAGCAGCAATGCCGCCGAGGGCGGGAGAGACAATGAGCAGTTCTTC. It specifies CASSNAAEGGRDNEQFF.

This clonotype was detected many times. The chain carries TRBV20-1 and TRBJ2-6, with D tentatively TRBD2 (6 bases). Trimming shortened V by 1 base and J by 4 bases, and 11 bases separated the two germline ends. The CDR3 consists of 15 residues. CDR1 is DFQATT and CDR2 is SNEGSKA in the germline V gene (reference sequence). In DNA, the CDR3 is TGCAGTGCTAGAGTTGGGAGGTCAGGGGCCAACGTCCTGACTTTC. Translated, it gives CSARVGRSGANVLTF.

V gene TRBV11-2 combines with J gene TRBJ1-6; 9 bases map to TRBD1. The V gene end was trimmed by 5 bases and the J gene end by 10 bases; junction bases not matched to a gene: 21. Germline CDR1 reads SGHAT; CDR2 reads FQNNGV. This CDR3 comprises 19 residues. CDR3 residues: CASSPPNRGRSTGGSPLHF. The CDR3 nucleotides are TGTGCCAGCAGCCCCCCGAACAGGGGGCGTAGCACAGGAGGCTCACCCCTCCACTTT.

This clonotype was detected many times. The V call is TRBV2, the J call TRBJ2-1, with D unresolved. The CDR3 consists of 17 residues. V was pared by 7 bases and J by 4 bases, with 23 bases between. Germline V gene data show CDR1 as SNHLY and CDR2 as FYNNEI. The DNA for the CDR3 is TGTGCCAGCACCCCGACACACAGTCTCCTTGGGTACAATGAGCAGTTCTTC. Its protein is CASTPTHSLLGYNEQFF.

The chain couples TRBV20-1 to TRBJ2-3; the match to TRBD2 covers 13 bases. The CDR3 contains 15 residues. Germline trimming cut 1 base from V and 3 bases from J; bases unmatched to any gene: 1. The germline gives CDR1 DFQATT, CDR2 SNEGSKA (reference sequence). CDR3 region: CSARGGLAGTDTQYF. The CDR3 DNA sequence: TGCAGTGCTAGAGGGGGACTAGCGGGAACAGATACGCAGTATTTT.

Details on this clonotype: Just one base apart from a much larger clone, this may be a read error. V gene TRBV20-1 combines with J gene TRBJ2-1; 12 positions agree with TRBD2. The V gene end was trimmed by 7 bases and the J gene end by 5 bases; junction bases not matched to a gene: 12. The CDR3 spans 16 residues. CDR1 is DFQATT, CDR2 SNEGSKA, per germline (reference sequence). CDR3 amino acids: CSGDPKTSGSHNEQFF. DNA of the CDR3: TGCAGTGGGGACCCCAAGACTAGCGGGAGCCACAATGAGCAGTTCTTC.

Ten or more counts support this clonotype. The chain is built from TRBV15 and TRBJ2-7, with D possibly TRBD2 on 5 matching bases. The V end lost 8 bases, the J end lost 0 bases, and 14 bases lay between the germline ends. The germline V gene encodes CDR1 LNHNV and CDR2 YYDKDF (reference sequence). This CDR3 comprises 14 residues. Here the CDR3 DNA reads TGTGCCACCCGGGCAGGACTTAGCTCCTACGAGCAGTACTTC. Its translation is CATRAGLSSYEQYF.

This clonotype was found a few times. V usage is TRBV20-1 and J usage is TRBJ2-5, with 7 bases matching TRBD2. The CDR3 is 16 residues long. The junction had 14 bases not matched to a gene; V was cut back by 0 bases and J by 7 bases. Per germline, CDR1 DFQATT and CDR2 SNEGSKA (reference sequence). The CDR3 DNA follows: TGCAGTGCTAGAGAGGGGGGGGGTGGAGTCTTGGTGACCCAGTACTTC. Translated: CSAREGGGGVLVTQYF.

This clonotype has only a few counts. V gene TRBV25-1 combines with J gene TRBJ1-6; possibly TRBD1 for D (5 bases). Germline-derived CDR1 and CDR2 are MGHDK and SYGVNS. This CDR3 comprises 14 residues. Trimming stripped 1 base from V and 9 bases from J, with 10 bases between. The CDR3 DNA sequence: TGTGCCAGCAGTGAATGGCAGGGTAGTTCACCCCTCCACTTT. Its protein product is CASSEWQGSSPLHF.

There are many counts of this clonotype. This chain joins TRBV11-2 and TRBJ1-2, with 8 bases lining up with TRBD1. Germline loops: CDR1 SGHAT, CDR2 FQNNGV. V shed 4 bases, J shed 3 bases, and the junction held 10 bases outside the gene matches. The CDR3 contains 16 residues. The CDR3 nucleotides read TGTGCCAGCAGCTCGACTGGACAGGGAGTATACTATGGCTACACCTTC. Amino acids: CASSSTGQGVYYGYTF.